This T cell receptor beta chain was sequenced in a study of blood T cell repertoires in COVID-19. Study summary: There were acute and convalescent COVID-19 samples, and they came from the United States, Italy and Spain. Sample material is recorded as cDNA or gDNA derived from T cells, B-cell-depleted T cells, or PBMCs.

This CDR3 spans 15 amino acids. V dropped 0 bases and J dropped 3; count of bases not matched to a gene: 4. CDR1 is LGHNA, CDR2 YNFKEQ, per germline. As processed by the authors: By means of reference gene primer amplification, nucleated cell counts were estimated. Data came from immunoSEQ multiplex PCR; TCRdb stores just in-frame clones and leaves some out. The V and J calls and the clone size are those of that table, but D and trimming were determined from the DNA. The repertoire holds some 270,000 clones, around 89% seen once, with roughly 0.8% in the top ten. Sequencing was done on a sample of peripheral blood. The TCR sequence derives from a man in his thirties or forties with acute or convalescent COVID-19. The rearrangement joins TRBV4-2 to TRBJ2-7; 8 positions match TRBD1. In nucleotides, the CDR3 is TGTGCCAGCAGCCAAGATCTTGGACAGGGCTACGAGCAGTACTTC. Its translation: CASSQDLGQGYEQYF.